The T cell receptor (beta chain) under discussion was sequenced for a study of metastatic and nonmetastatic thyroid tumors (dated by TCRdb to the early 2020s). About the study as a whole: Repertoires from peripheral blood and from tumor or nodule tissue samples of malignant and benign thyroid patients were compared. The investigation overall reported the following: In both blood and tumor samples, malignant tumors were reported to have significantly higher TCR beta diversity than benign nodules.

This clone has a handful of counts. No antigen is known for it. No much larger clone is present one base from it, and per-base qualities are unavailable. V is pared back by 2 bases and J by 0 bases, with 15 bases lying between the germline termini. The CDR3 runs 17 amino acids, cysteine and phenylalanine included. The CDR3 DNA has 51 bases and is translated from base 1. In the germline V gene, CDR1 corresponds to MNHNS and CDR2 to SASEGT. Library preparation was by PCR. Sequencing was performed on an Illumina HiSeq 4000. The TCR beta-chain CDR3 region of each patient was profiled by high-throughput sequencing. Regarding the original processing steps: Drawing on CDR3 differences between clinicopathological groups, the researchers built a classifier meant to tell apart patients with distant-metastatic papillary thyroid cancer. To measure repertoire diversity the researchers used the Shannon index, while the Morisita-Horn index served to gauge how similar the tumor and blood repertoires were. The public reads were reanalyzed by TCRdb: fastp trimming at Q25, MiXCR alignment, in-frame beta chains only. TCRdb's processing, not the authors', yielded these V and J calls. In this sample the table shows 35,000 to 50,000 clones, roughly 24% of which occur a single time. The ten largest clones take up 13% to 15% of the sample.

No treatment had been received by any patient before thyroid surgery. Using T-cell receptor beta sequencing, the researchers looked back retrospectively at clinical samples from patients, gathered between about 2011 and 2018. This clonotype originated in a female donor with papillary thyroid cancer or a benign thyroid nodule (not recorded which). Some clones in this sample may be carry-over from other donors' samples. The specimen sequenced was tumor tissue. The chain uses TRBV6-1 and TRBJ2-3, with the D gene too uncertain to name. The nucleotide sequence reads TGTGCCAGCAGTGAAACCTCTCAGGCCCCTAGCACAGATACGCAGTATTTT. Its protein product is CASSETSQAPSTDTQYF.